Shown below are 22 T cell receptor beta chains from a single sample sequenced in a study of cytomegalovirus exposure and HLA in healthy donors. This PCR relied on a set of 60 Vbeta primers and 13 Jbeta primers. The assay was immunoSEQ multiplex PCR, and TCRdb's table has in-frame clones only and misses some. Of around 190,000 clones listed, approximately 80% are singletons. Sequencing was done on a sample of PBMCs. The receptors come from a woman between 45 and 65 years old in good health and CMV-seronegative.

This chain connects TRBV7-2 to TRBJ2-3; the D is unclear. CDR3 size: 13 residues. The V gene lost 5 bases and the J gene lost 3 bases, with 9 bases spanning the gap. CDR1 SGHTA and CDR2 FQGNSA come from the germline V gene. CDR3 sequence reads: CASSPRLTDTQYF. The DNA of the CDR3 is TGTGCCAGCAGCCCGAGATTAACAGATACGCAGTATTTT.

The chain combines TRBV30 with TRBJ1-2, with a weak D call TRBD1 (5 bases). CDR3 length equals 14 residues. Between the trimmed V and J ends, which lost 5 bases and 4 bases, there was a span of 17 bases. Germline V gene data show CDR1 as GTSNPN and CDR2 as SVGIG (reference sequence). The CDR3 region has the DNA TGTGCCTGGGGGGCATGGGGAGGGAGCTATGGCTACACCTTC. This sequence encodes CAWGAWGGSYGYTF.

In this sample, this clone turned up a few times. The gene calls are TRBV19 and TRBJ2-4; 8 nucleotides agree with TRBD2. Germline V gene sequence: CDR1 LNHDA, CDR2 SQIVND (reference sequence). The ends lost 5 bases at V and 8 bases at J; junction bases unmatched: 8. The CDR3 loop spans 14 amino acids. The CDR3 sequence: CASSPEGLVYIQYF. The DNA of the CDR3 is TGTGCCAGTAGTCCAGAGGGACTAGTATACATTCAGTACTTC. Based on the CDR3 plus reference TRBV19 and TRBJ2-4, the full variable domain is DGGITQSPKYLFRKEGQNVTLSCEQNLNHDAMYWYRQDPGQGLRLIYYSQIVNDFQKGDIAEGYSVSREKKESFPLTVTSAQKNPTAFYLCASSPEGLVYIQYFGAGTRLSVL.

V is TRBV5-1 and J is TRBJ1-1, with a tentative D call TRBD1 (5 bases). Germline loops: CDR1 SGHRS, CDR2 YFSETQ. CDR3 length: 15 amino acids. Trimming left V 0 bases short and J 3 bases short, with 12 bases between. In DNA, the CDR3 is TGCGCCAGCAGCTTGGATGCAGGGTGGGACACTGAAGCTTTCTTT. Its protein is CASSLDAGWDTEAFF.

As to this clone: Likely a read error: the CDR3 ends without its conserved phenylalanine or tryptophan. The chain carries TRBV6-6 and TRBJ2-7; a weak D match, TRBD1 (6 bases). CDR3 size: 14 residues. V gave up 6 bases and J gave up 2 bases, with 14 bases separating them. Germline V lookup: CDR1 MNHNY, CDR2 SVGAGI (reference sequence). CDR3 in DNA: TGTGCCAGCAGCCCCGGGACAAATCCCTACGAGCAGTACCTC. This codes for CASSPGTNPYEQYL.

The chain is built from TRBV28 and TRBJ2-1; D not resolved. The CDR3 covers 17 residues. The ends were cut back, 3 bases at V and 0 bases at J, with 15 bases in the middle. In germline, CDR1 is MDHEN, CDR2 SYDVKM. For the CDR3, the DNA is TGTGCCAGCAGTTTTTTTCGGAAAGCGTCCTCCTACAATGAGCAGTTCTTC. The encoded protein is CASSFFRKASSYNEQFF.

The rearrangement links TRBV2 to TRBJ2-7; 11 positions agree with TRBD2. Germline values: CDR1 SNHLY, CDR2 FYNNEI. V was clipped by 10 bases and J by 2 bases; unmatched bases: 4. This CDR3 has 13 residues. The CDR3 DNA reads TGTGCCACAGCGGGACTAGCGGCCTACGAGCAGTACTTC. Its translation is CATAGLAAYEQYF.

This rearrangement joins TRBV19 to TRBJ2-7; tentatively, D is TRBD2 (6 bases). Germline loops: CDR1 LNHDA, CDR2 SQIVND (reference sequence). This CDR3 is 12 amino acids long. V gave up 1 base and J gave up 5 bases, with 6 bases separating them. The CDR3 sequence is CASSIGGDEQYF. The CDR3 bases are TGTGCCAGTAGTATAGGGGGGGACGAGCAGTACTTC. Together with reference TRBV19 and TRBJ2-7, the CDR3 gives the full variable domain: DGGITQSPKYLFRKEGQNVTLSCEQNLNHDAMYWYRQDPGQGLRLIYYSQIVNDFQKGDIAEGYSVSREKKESFPLTVTSAQKNPTAFYLCASSIGGDEQYFGPGTRLTVT.

CDR3 amino acids: CASRQAGRSYNEQFF. The CDR3 bases are TGTGCCAGCAGACAAGCGGGACGATCTTACAATGAGCAGTTCTTC. The chain links TRBV27 to TRBJ2-1, with 7 bases aligning to TRBD2. J gave up 4 bases and V 6 bases, and 9 bases lay outside the gene matches. There are 15 residues in the CDR3. Looked up from germline, CDR1 is MNHEY and CDR2 is SMNVEV (reference sequence).

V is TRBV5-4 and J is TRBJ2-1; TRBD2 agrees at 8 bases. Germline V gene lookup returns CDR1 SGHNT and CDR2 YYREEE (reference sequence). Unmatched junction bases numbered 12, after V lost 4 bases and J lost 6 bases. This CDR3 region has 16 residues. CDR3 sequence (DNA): TGTGCCAGCAGCAACGGACTAGCCCGAACACCCAATGAGCAGTTCTTC. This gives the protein CASSNGLARTPNEQFF.

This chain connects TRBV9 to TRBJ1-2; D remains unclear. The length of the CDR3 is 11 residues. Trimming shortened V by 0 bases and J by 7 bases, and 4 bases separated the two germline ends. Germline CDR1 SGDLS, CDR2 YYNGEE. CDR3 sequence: CASSVAGGYTF. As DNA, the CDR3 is TGTGCCAGCAGCGTAGCGGGTGGCTACACCTTC.

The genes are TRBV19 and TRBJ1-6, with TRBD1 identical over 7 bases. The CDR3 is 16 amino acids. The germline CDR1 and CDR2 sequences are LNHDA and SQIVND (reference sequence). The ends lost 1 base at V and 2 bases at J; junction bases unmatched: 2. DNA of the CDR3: TGTGCCAGTAGTATAGCCGGGACAGCCTATAATTCACCCCTCCACTTT. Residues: CASSIAGTAYNSPLHF.

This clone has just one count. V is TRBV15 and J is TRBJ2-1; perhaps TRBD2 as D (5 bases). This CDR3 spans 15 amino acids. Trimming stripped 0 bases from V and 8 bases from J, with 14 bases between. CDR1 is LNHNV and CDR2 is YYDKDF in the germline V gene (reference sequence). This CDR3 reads CATSRDRVGVDEQFF. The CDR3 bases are TGTGCCACCAGCAGAGACCGGGTGGGAGTCGATGAGCAGTTCTTC.

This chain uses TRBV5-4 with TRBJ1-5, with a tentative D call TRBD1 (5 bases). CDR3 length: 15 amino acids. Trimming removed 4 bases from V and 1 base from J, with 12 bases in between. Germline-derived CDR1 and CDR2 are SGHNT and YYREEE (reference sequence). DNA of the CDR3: TGTGCCAGCAGCCACTTACCAGGGAGCAATCAGCCCCAGCATTTT. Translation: CASSHLPGSNQPQHF.

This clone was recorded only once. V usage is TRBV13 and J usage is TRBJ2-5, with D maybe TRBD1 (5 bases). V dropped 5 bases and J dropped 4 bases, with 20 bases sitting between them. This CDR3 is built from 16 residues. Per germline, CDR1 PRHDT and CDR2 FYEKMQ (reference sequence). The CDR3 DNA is TGTGCCAGCAGCGAAACATCTCACCCCAGGGCAGAGACCCAGTACTTC. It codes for CASSETSHPRAETQYF.

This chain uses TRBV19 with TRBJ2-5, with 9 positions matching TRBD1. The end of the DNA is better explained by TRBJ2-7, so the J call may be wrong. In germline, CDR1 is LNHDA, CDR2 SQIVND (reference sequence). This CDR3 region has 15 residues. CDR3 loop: CASSNTGGAFYEQYF. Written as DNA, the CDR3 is TGTGCCAGTAGTAATACAGGGGGCGCATTCTACGAGCAGTACTTC.

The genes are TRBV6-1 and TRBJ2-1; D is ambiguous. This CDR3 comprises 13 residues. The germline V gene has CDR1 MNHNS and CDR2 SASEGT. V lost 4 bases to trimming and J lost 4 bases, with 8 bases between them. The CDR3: CASSGPSYNEQFF. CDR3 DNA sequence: TGTGCCAGCAGTGGGCCATCGTACAATGAGCAGTTCTTC.

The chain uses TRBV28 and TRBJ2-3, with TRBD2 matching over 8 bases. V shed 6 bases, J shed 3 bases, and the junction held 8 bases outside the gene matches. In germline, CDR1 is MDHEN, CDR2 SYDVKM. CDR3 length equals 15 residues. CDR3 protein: CASSPKREWTDTQYF. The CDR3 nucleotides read TGTGCCAGCAGCCCAAAGCGGGAGTGGACAGATACGCAGTATTTT.

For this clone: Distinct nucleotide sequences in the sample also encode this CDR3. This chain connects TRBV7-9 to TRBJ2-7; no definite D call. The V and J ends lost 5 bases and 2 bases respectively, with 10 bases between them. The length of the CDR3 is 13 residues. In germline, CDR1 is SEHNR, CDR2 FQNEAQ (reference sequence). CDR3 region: CASSPAHTYEQYF. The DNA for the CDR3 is TGTGCCAGCAGCCCCGCGCATACCTACGAGCAGTACTTC.

The CDR3 sequence: CASSRREMNTEAFF. The CDR3 DNA is TGTGCCAGCTCACGAAGGGAGATGAACACTGAAGCTTTCTTT. The chain employs TRBV18 and TRBJ1-1, with D unclear. This CDR3 has 14 residues. In germline, CDR1 is KGHSH, CDR2 LQKENI. Trimming pared 4 bases from V and 0 bases from J, leaving 9 bases between.

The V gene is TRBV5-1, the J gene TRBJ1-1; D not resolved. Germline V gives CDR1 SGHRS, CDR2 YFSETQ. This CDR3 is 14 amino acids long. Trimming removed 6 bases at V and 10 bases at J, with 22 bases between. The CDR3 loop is CASKITVGDGGAFF. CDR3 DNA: TGCGCCAGCAAAATCACAGTCGGCGACGGAGGAGCTTTCTTT. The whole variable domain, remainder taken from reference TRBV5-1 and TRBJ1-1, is KAGVTQTPRYLIKTRGQQVTLSCSPISGHRSVSWYQQTPGQGLQFLFEYFSETQRNKGNFPGRFSGRQFSNSRSEMNVSTLELGDSALYLCASKITVGDGGAFFGQGTRLTVV.

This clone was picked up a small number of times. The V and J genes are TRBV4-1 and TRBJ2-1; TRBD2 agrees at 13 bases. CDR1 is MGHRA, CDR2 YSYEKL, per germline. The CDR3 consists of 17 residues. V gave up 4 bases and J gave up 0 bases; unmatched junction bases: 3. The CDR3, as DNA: TGCGCCAGCAGCCTTAGGACTAGCGGGAGCTCCTACAATGAGCAGTTCTTC. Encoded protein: CASSLRTSGSSYNEQFF.